This T cell receptor beta chain was obtained from a study of CD8 T cells in ankylosing spondylitis. Of note for this clonotype: What it binds is not known. Given the absence of the conserved phenylalanine or tryptophan at the CDR3 end, a read error is likely.

Each CDR3 protein gets one entry after TCRdb re-called the 5' RACE reads with MiXCR. The sample holds over 200,000 distinct CDR3 sequences, about a sixth seen once. Study-level results: Prior literature has documented some motif variants in synovial fluid and blood from reactive arthritis. Ankylosing spondylitis blood appeared to be characterized by a TCR beta motif of under ten highly homologous variants. Disease-associated clones were reportedly significantly overrepresented in matched ankylosing spondylitis synovial fluid.

Germline assignment: CDR1 SEHNR and CDR2 FQNEAQ (reference sequence). Trimming cost V 4 bases and J 6 bases; bases outside gene matches: 11. This CDR3 region has 16 residues. The chain combines TRBV7-9 with TRBJ2-1, with 8 bases that match TRBD2. The specimen sequenced was blood, either unsorted or a sorted T cell fraction (not recorded which). The TCR was taken from a male donor with ankylosing spondylitis. CDR3 nucleotides: TGTGCCAGCAGCTCCATGCGGACTAGCAGCCTCAATGAGCAGTTCTTA. This translates into CASSSMRTSSLNEQFL.